The sequence of this T cell receptor (beta chain) was determined in a study of cytomegalovirus exposure and HLA in healthy donors. It was with 60 Vbeta and 13 Jbeta primers that the PCR ran. Sequenced by immunoSEQ multiplex PCR; TCRdb stores in-frame clones only, minus some. The sample contains 100,000 to 150,000 clones, around 81% of which appear only once. Germline V gene lookup returns CDR1 MNHEY and CDR2 SMNVEV (reference sequence). The trim removed 0 bases at V and 1 base at J, leaving 8 bases unmatched. The CDR3 extends over 18 amino acids. The source is a female donor in good health and CMV-seronegative. Sequencing input: PBMCs. The V gene is TRBV27, the J gene TRBJ2-1; 8 bases match TRBD2. The CDR3 coding sequence is TGTGCCAGCAGTTTATCAGGGGCGGGGGGCCTATCCTACAATGAGCAGTTCTTC. This sequence encodes CASSLSGAGGLSYNEQFF.